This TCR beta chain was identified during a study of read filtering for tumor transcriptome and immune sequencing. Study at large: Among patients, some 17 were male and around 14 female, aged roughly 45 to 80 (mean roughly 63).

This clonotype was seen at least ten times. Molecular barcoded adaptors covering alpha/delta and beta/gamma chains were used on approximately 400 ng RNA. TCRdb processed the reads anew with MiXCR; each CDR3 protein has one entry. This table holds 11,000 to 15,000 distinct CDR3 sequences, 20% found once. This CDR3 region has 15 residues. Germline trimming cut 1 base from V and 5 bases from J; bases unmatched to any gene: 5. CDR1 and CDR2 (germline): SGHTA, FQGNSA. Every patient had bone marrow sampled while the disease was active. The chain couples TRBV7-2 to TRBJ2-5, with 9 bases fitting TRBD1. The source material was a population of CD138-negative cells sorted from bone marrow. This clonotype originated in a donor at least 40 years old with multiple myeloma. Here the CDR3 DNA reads TGTGCCAGCAGCTTAGGTGGACAGGGGTGGGAGACCCAGTACTTC. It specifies CASSLGGQGWETQYF. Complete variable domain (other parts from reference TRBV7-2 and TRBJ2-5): GAGVSQSPSNKVTEKGKDVELRCDPISGHTALYWYRQSLGQGLEFLIYFQGNSAPDKSGLPSDRFSAERTGGSVSTLTIQRTQQEDSAVYLCASSLGGQGWETQYFGPGTRLLVL.